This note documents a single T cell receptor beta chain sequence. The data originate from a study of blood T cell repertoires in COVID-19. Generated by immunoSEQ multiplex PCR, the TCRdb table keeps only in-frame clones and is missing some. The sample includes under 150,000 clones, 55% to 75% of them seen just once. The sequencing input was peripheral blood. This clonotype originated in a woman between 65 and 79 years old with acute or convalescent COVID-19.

CDR3 amino acids: CASSQAPSGTYNEQFF. Here the CDR3 DNA reads TGCGCCAGCAGCCAAGCTCCTAGCGGAACCTACAATGAGCAGTTCTTC. The genes are TRBV4-3 and TRBJ2-1; 7 bases fit TRBD2. Trimming at V came to 1 base and at J to 2 bases, leaving 5 bases not matched to a gene. Germline CDR1 and CDR2: LGHNA and YSLEER. The CDR3 is 16 amino acids.